The 21 T cell receptor beta chains in this list originate from one sample, sequenced in a study of PD-L1 blockade in urothelial cancer. Clones were read by immunoSEQ multiplex PCR, and TCRdb kept only the in-frame ones, dropping some. The table includes some 80,000 clones, around four fifths detected once. The time point denotes: pretreatment peripheral blood. Sequences were derived from PBMCs, sampled around atezolizumab (anti-PD-L1) treatment. These receptors all stem from a man aged 40-49 years with urothelial cancer.

This clone has only one observation. The chain uses TRBV19 and TRBJ2-5; TRBD2 is a possible D gene (7 bases). CDR3 length equals 14 residues. CDR1 LNHDA and CDR2 SQIVND come from the germline V gene (reference sequence). The ends were cut back, 9 bases at V and 6 bases at J, with 20 bases in the middle. CDR3: CASSLGGGGKTQYF. The DNA of the CDR3 is TGTGCCAGCTCACTTGGCGGGGGCGGGAAGACCCAGTACTTC.

The count of this clone is one. The chain is built from TRBV11-3 and TRBJ2-7; TRBD1 matches 8 bases. Losses at the gene ends were 5 bases for V and 6 bases for J; bases not matched to a gene: 6. Germline CDR1 is SGHNT and CDR2 is YENEEA. CDR3 length equals 13 residues. The CDR3 bases are TGTGCCAGCAGCCCGGGGACAGGCGGCGAGCAGTACTTC. The encoded protein is CASSPGTGGEQYF.

The chain links TRBV9 to TRBJ2-7; 11 nucleotides agree with TRBD2. Per germline, CDR1 SGDLS and CDR2 YYNGEE. This CDR3 is built from 15 residues. V was pared by 2 bases and J by 6 bases, with 7 bases of the junction left unmatched. In DNA, the CDR3 is TGTGCCAGCAGCGTCACTAGCGGGAGCACGACCGAGCAGTACTTC. Residues: CASSVTSGSTTEQYF.

This clone showed up just once. The V and J genes are TRBV7-8 and TRBJ1-1; D is unclear. The CDR3 loop spans 13 amino acids. The V gene lost 8 bases and the J gene lost 0 bases, with 10 bases spanning the gap. Germline V CDR1 and CDR2: SGHVS, FQNEAQ. The CDR3 protein is CASARLLNTEAFF. CDR3 coding DNA: TGTGCCAGCGCCAGGCTTCTGAACACTGAAGCTTTCTTT.

This rearrangement joins TRBV4-1 to TRBJ2-7; 8 bases align to TRBD2. This CDR3 comprises 14 residues. Germline-derived CDR1 and CDR2 are MGHRA and YSYEKL. The J segment lost 2 bases and the V segment lost 6 bases, leaving 6 bases of the junction unmatched. The DNA for the CDR3 is TGCGCCAGCAGTCAGTCGGGACTAGCCTACGAGCAGTACTTC. Its translation: CASSQSGLAYEQYF.

V gene TRBV9 combines with J gene TRBJ2-3, with D possibly being TRBD2 (6 bases). Germline V gene lookup returns CDR1 SGDLS and CDR2 YYNGEE. Trimming shortened V by 0 bases and J by 1 base, and 9 bases separated the two germline ends. The CDR3 runs 15 residues. CDR3 DNA sequence: TGTGCCAGCAGCGTAGGCGGGAAGGGCACAGATACGCAGTATTTT. This codes for CASSVGGKGTDTQYF.

The chain has TRBV9 and TRBJ2-2, with TRBD2 identical over 9 bases. CDR1 SGDLS and CDR2 YYNGEE come from the germline V gene. V gave up 0 bases and J gave up 3 bases; unmatched junction bases: 9. This CDR3 comprises 18 residues. The CDR3 coding sequence is TGTGCCAGCAGCGTAGGTGCTAGCGGGAATGGGGACACCGGGGAGCTGTTTTTT. Protein product: CASSVGASGNGDTGELFF. The variable domain in full, with the rest retrieved from reference TRBV9 and TRBJ2-2, is DSGVTQTPKHLITATGQRVTLRCSPRSGDLSVYWYQQSLDQGLQFLIQYYNGEERAKGNILERFSAQQFPDLHSELNLSSLELGDSALYFCASSVGASGNGDTGELFFGEGSRLTVL.

The genes are TRBV30 and TRBJ1-2; D is unresolved. The V and J ends lost 6 bases and 7 bases respectively, with 15 bases between them. Germline lookup yields CDR1 GTSNPN and CDR2 SVGIG (reference sequence). The CDR3 totals 12 residues. The CDR3 region is CACPSLDSGYTF. CDR3 sequence (DNA): TGTGCCTGTCCGTCGTTGGACTCTGGCTACACCTTC.

V gene TRBV4-1 combines with J gene TRBJ2-1; TRBD2 matches at 7 bases. The V and J ends lost 3 bases and 5 bases, in that order; junction bases with no gene match: 7. The V gene's germline CDR1 is MGHRA and CDR2 YSYEKL. The CDR3 loop spans 15 amino acids. DNA of the CDR3: TGCGCCAGCAGCCAGACTAGCCTCGGGAACAATGAGCAGTTCTTC. Its protein product is CASSQTSLGNNEQFF.

J is TRBJ2-1 and V is TRBV4-1, with 7 nucleotides matching TRBD1. The germline V gene has CDR1 MGHRA and CDR2 YSYEKL. The CDR3 has 15 residues. After removal of 1 base from V and 7 bases from J, the junction contained 7 bases not matched to a gene. CDR3 in amino acids: CASSQGVTGNNEQFF. Here the CDR3 DNA reads TGCGCCAGCAGCCAAGGAGTGACAGGGAATAATGAGCAGTTCTTC.

This chain uses TRBV4-1 with TRBJ1-1; TRBD1 matches 8 bases. The J segment lost 3 bases and the V segment lost 3 bases, leaving 0 bases of the junction unmatched. The CDR3 runs 13 residues. Looked up from germline, CDR1 is MGHRA and CDR2 is YSYEKL. The CDR3 is CASSQTGDTEAFF. DNA of the CDR3: TGCGCCAGCAGCCAGACAGGGGACACTGAAGCTTTCTTT.

The CDR3 spells CASSYSGGFKEQFF. CDR3 in DNA: TGTGCCAGCAGTTACTCCGGGGGGTTCAAGGAGCAGTTCTTC. The chain recombines TRBV6-6 with TRBJ2-1, with TRBD2 matching over 7 bases. The CDR3 spans 14 residues. Per germline, CDR1 MNHNY and CDR2 SVGAGI (reference sequence). The J segment lost 10 bases and the V segment lost 0 bases, leaving 6 bases of the junction unmatched.

The V and J genes are TRBV28 and TRBJ1-2; D might be TRBD1 (5 bases). The germline CDR1 and CDR2 sequences are MDHEN and SYDVKM. The CDR3 spans 14 residues. With 5 bases removed from V and 8 bases from J, the gap between germline ends came to 18 bases. The chain's CDR3 is CASSLRQRIRGYTF. The CDR3 nucleotides are TGTGCCAGCAGTCTAAGACAGAGGATTCGCGGCTACACCTTC.

The V and J genes are TRBV2 and TRBJ1-1; D gene uncertain. Per the germline V gene, CDR1 is SNHLY and CDR2 is FYNNEI. The CDR3 has 11 amino acids. Deletions cut 6 bases from V and 3 bases from J, with 5 bases between. The DNA for the CDR3 is TGTGCCAGCAGCACATACACTGAAGCTTTCTTT. Protein: CASSTYTEAFF. The full variable domain, completed using reference TRBV2 and TRBJ1-1, is EPEVTQTPSHQVTQMGQEVILRCVPISNHLYFYWYRQILGQKVEFLVSFYNNEISEKSEIFDDQFSVERPDGSNFTLKIRSTKLEDSAMYFCASSTYTEAFFGQGTRLTVV.

V gene TRBV18 combines with J gene TRBJ2-6, with D perhaps matching TRBD1 (6 bases). Germline values: CDR1 KGHSH, CDR2 LQKENI. V lost 4 bases and J 0 bases, leaving 10 bases between the germline ends. The CDR3 covers 16 residues. The CDR3 sequence is CASSLGQSSGANVLTF. CDR3 DNA sequence: TGTGCCAGCTCACTGGGACAAAGCTCTGGGGCCAACGTCCTGACTTTC.

The V gene is TRBV30, the J gene TRBJ1-4, with a possible D match to TRBD1 (5 bases). Trimming took off 1 base at V and 7 bases at J, with 16 bases between the two ends. CDR3 length: 15 amino acids. CDR1 is GTSNPN, CDR2 SVGIG, per germline (reference sequence). Written as DNA, the CDR3 is TGTGCCTGGAGTGGCTCTAGGGGCCTTGCTGAAAAACTGTTTTTT. It yields the protein CAWSGSRGLAEKLFF. Looking up the rest from reference TRBV30 and TRBJ1-4 gives the full variable domain: SQTIHQWPATLVQPVGSPLSLECTVEGTSNPNLYWYRQAAGRGLQLLFYSVGIGQISSEVPQNLSASRPQDRQFILSSKKLLLSDSGFYLCAWSGSRGLAEKLFFGSGTQLSVL.

The gene calls are TRBV9 and TRBJ2-3; 8 bases are shared with TRBD2. The J segment lost 4 bases and the V segment lost 0 bases, leaving 4 bases of the junction unmatched. This CDR3 contains 15 residues. Germline V lookup: CDR1 SGDLS, CDR2 YYNGEE. The CDR3 region has the DNA TGTGCCAGCAGCGTAGAAGCGGGAGCGCCAGATACGCAGTATTTT. Its translation: CASSVEAGAPDTQYF.

This clone was seen only a few times. The chain has TRBV7-2 and TRBJ2-7; 9 nucleotides match TRBD1. This CDR3 contains 16 residues. Per the germline V gene, CDR1 is SGHTA and CDR2 is FQGNSA. V lost 0 bases, J lost 7 bases, and 10 bases stayed unmatched. CDR3 region: CASSLAPGQGKMEQYF. The CDR3 DNA sequence: TGTGCCAGCAGCTTAGCGCCGGGACAGGGAAAGATGGAGCAGTACTTC.

The count of this clone is one. The chain combines TRBV30 with TRBJ2-1, with a possible D match to TRBD2 (6 bases). V lost 0 bases and J 3 bases, leaving 18 bases between the germline ends. From germline, CDR1 is GTSNPN and CDR2 SVGIG (reference sequence). This CDR3 contains 17 residues. Here the CDR3 reads CAWSVEGGLANYNEQFF. In DNA, the CDR3 is TGTGCCTGGAGTGTCGAGGGAGGCCTAGCGAACTACAATGAGCAGTTCTTC.

The rearrangement uses TRBV10-2 and TRBJ2-7; tentative D call: TRBD1 (5 bases). The V gene's germline CDR1 is WSHSY and CDR2 SAAADI. Trimming took off 3 bases at V and 1 base at J, with 7 bases between the two ends. The CDR3 spans 13 residues. CDR3 nucleotides: TGCGCCAGCAGTGAACAGGCGTCCTACGAGCAGTACTTC. As protein: CASSEQASYEQYF.

The gene calls are TRBV12-5 and TRBJ1-5, with D hard to call. The CDR3 contains 13 residues. V was pared by 1 base and J by 5 bases, with 6 bases between. Germline values: CDR1 LGHNT, CDR2 FRNRAP. CDR3 region: CASGLGPDQPQHF. Written as DNA, the CDR3 is TGTGCTAGTGGTTTGGGCCCGGATCAGCCCCAGCATTTT.